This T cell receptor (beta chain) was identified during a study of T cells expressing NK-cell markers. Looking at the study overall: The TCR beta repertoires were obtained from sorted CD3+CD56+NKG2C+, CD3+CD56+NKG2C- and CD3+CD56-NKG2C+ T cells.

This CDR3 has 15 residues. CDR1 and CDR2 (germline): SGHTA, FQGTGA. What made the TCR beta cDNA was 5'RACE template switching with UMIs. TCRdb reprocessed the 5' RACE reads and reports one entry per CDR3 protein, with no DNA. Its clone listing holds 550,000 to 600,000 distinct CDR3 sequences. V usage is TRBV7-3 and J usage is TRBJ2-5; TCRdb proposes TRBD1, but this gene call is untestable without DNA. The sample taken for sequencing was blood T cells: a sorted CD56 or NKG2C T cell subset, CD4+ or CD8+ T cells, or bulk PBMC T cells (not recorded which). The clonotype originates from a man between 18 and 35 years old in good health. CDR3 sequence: CASSRGRASKETQYF.